A single sample is the source of the 8 T cell receptor beta chains below, sequenced in a study of shared clonotypes between healthy human individuals. The protocol was immunoSEQ multiplex PCR, while the TCRdb copy is restricted to in-frame clones and leaves out a portion. The profile covers some 2,500,000 clones, with 85% to 95% appearing a single time and 0.37% taken by the ten largest. The specimen was naive CD4+ T cells from PBMCs. The subset is: CD45RA+ positively selected. These receptors were taken from a young man in good health. Some clones in this sample may be carry-over from other donors' samples.

The V and J genes are TRBV7-9 and TRBJ2-7, with 8 bases lining up with TRBD1. The ends lost 6 bases at V and 2 bases at J; junction bases unmatched: 6. Germline CDR1 is SEHNR and CDR2 is FQNEAQ (reference sequence). The length of the CDR3 is 14 residues. For the CDR3, the DNA is TGTGCCAGCAGAATGGGGGGACAGGCCTACGAGCAGTACTTC. The encoded protein is CASRMGGQAYEQYF.

This clone has only one observation. V is TRBV6-5 and J is TRBJ1-2; unclear D gene. Germline V gives CDR1 MNHEY, CDR2 SVGAGI. The CDR3 totals 16 residues. Deletions cut 0 bases from V and 6 bases from J, with 17 bases between. CDR3 coding DNA: TGTGCCAGCAGTTACTCGCGGCCAGGAGAAATAGATGGCTACACCTTC. This translates into CASSYSRPGEIDGYTF.

V usage is TRBV28 and J usage is TRBJ2-5; D perhaps matches TRBD2 (6 bases). TRBJ2-7 matches the DNA end more closely, so the J call is doubtful. CDR1 MDHEN and CDR2 SYDVKM come from the germline V gene. The CDR3 runs 14 residues. CDR3 nucleotide sequence: TGTGCCAGCAGTTTATTCGGGGGACCGTACGAGCAGTACTTC. This encodes CASSLFGGPYEQYF.

The chain links TRBV5-1 to TRBJ2-7; a possible D gene is TRBD2 (5 bases). Trimming removed 0 bases from V and 2 bases from J, with 12 bases in between. CDR3 length equals 15 residues. Germline loops: CDR1 SGHRS, CDR2 YFSETQ. The CDR3 region has the DNA TGCGCCAGCAGCTTGGACCCACGGACTGCCTACGAGCAGTACTTC. This gives the protein CASSLDPRTAYEQYF. The whole variable domain, filled in from reference TRBV5-1 and TRBJ2-7, reads KAGVTQTPRYLIKTRGQQVTLSCSPISGHRSVSWYQQTPGQGLQFLFEYFSETQRNKGNFPGRFSGRQFSNSRSEMNVSTLELGDSALYLCASSLDPRTAYEQYFGPGTRLTVT.

The V and J genes are TRBV4-2 and TRBJ2-1; D ambiguous. The V end lost 1 base, the J end lost 1 base, and 14 bases lay between the germline ends. Germline assignment: CDR1 LGHNA and CDR2 YNFKEQ. The CDR3 extends over 17 amino acids. DNA of the CDR3: TGTGCCAGCAGCCAAGTAGGTAGTGGAGTATCCTACAATGAGCAGTTCTTC. This encodes CASSQVGSGVSYNEQFF.

The CDR3 region is CASRTEMGEQYF. The CDR3 region has the DNA TGTGCCAGCAGGACAGAGATGGGCGAGCAGTACTTC. The gene calls are TRBV9 and TRBJ2-7, with D possibly TRBD1 on 5 matching bases. This CDR3 is built from 12 residues. In germline, CDR1 is SGDLS, CDR2 YYNGEE. V shed 5 bases and J shed 6 bases, with 12 bases lying between them.

CDR3 sequence: CASSKQQGTTNEKLFF. The CDR3 coding sequence is TGCGCCAGCAGCAAGCAACAGGGGACAACTAATGAAAAACTGTTTTTT. V is TRBV5-1 and J is TRBJ1-4; 7 bases line up with TRBD1. The CDR3 is made up of 16 amino acids. CDR1 is SGHRS and CDR2 is YFSETQ in the germline V gene. V lost 4 bases, J lost 0 bases, and 6 bases stayed unmatched.

This clone was seen once. The genes are TRBV18 and TRBJ2-1; 9 bases agree with TRBD2. The CDR3 length is 17 residues. The trim removed 0 bases at V and 4 bases at J, leaving 7 bases unmatched. In germline, CDR1 is KGHSH, CDR2 LQKENI. DNA for the CDR3: TGTGCCAGCTCACCACCGAATCGACTAGCGGTGTACAATGAGCAGTTCTTC. It yields the protein CASSPPNRLAVYNEQFF.